This T cell receptor beta chain was identified during a study of OX40 agonist ivuxolimab in advanced cancers. CDR1 SGHNT and CDR2 YYREEE come from the germline V gene (reference sequence). The CDR3 consists of 13 residues. Trimming removed 3 bases from V and 14 bases from J, with 19 bases in between. Sequenced by immunoSEQ multiplex PCR; TCRdb stores in-frame clones only, minus some. The data show some 60,000 clones, 85% seen once. About this clone: What it binds is not known.

Study outcomes and limitations: In general, CD8+ T cells held more expanded clones than CD4+ did, on average.

The genes are TRBV5-4 and TRBJ2-3; D is unresolved. The material was CD4+ or CD8+ T cells sorted from blood, obtained in a trial of the OX40 agonist ivuxolimab. This sequence was found in an adult with an advanced solid tumor such as melanoma, head and neck, liver or kidney cancer. CDR3 sequence (DNA): TGTGCCAGCAGCTCCCCAACACAGAGGAGATGGTATTTT. This codes for CASSSPTQRRWYF.